Below are 21 T cell receptor beta chains sequenced from a single sample in a study of monozygotic twins with inflammatory bowel disease. Reanalyzing the 5' RACE reads, TCRdb keeps one entry per CDR3 protein, without DNA. This table lists around 410,000 distinct CDR3 sequences. The sequencing sample was made of blood. The source of these receptors is a human donor with ulcerative colitis or Crohn's disease, or a healthy co-twin of an affected twin (not recorded which).

This chain links TRBV29-1 with TRBJ2-7; TCRdb calls TRBD1, which cannot be checked without DNA. CDR1 is SQVTM and CDR2 is ANQGSEA in the germline V gene. The CDR3 is 14 amino acids. CDR3 in amino acids: CSVGRDRGVYEQYF.

The V call is TRBV9, the J call TRBJ2-2; TCRdb outputs TRBD1, but without DNA this stays unchecked. Looked up from germline, CDR1 is SGDLS and CDR2 is YYNGEE. The CDR3 has 16 residues. The CDR3 protein is CASSPKGQGFAGELFF.

This chain joins TRBV19 and TRBJ2-7; TCRdb names TRBD1, which stays unverified in the absence of DNA. The germline V gene encodes CDR1 LNHDA and CDR2 SQIVND (reference sequence). This CDR3 is built from 15 residues. CDR3 amino acids: CASSIRQGVRNEQYF.

CDR3 region: CATSGPRSLTGAHNEQFF. The J gene is TRBJ2-1, the V gene TRBV15; TCRdb picks TRBD1, but there is no DNA to check that call. The CDR3 extends over 18 amino acids. Germline V gene data show CDR1 as LNHNV and CDR2 as YYDKDF (reference sequence).

CDR3 sequence: CSASVAGEVGTQYF. The chain links TRBV20-1 to TRBJ2-5; TCRdb's assignment of TRBD2 cannot be checked, as there is no DNA. The CDR3 loop spans 14 amino acids. The germline V gene has CDR1 DFQATT and CDR2 SNEGSKA (reference sequence).

V is TRBV7-2 and J is TRBJ2-3; the D gene TCRdb calls, TRBD1, cannot be checked with no DNA. In germline, CDR1 is SGHTA, CDR2 FQGNSA. The CDR3 is 18 residues long. CDR3 in amino acids: CASSLALLGGGGTDTQYF. The full variable domain, rest sourced from reference TRBV7-2 and TRBJ2-3, is GAGVSQSPSNKVTEKGKDVELRCDPISGHTALYWYRQSLGQGLEFLIYFQGNSAPDKSGLPSDRFSAERTGGSVSTLTIQRTQQEDSAVYLCASSLALLGGGGTDTQYFGPGTRLTVL.

This chain joins TRBV20-1 and TRBJ2-5. The V gene's germline CDR1 is DFQATT and CDR2 SNEGSKA (reference sequence). The CDR3 runs to 11 residues. The CDR3 region is CSARWQETQYF.

The chain's CDR3 is CASSQGDRGSYYGYTF. This chain links TRBV5-5 with TRBJ1-2; checking the TCRdb D call of TRBD1 is not possible without DNA. The CDR3 spans 16 residues. Germline loops: CDR1 SGHKS, CDR2 YYEKEE (reference sequence).

The chain joins TRBV10-2 to TRBJ1-1; TCRdb designates TRBD1, a call that cannot be tested without DNA. This CDR3 is built from 14 residues. The V gene's germline CDR1 is WSHSY and CDR2 SAAADI. The CDR3 region is CASNPTEYNYEAFF.

The chain's CDR3 is CASSFSEPNSPLHF. The chain links TRBV5-1 to TRBJ1-6. The length of the CDR3 is 14 residues. Germline lookup yields CDR1 SGHRS and CDR2 YFSETQ.

The chain is built from TRBV23-1 and TRBJ2-7; TCRdb reports TRBD1, a call that lacks DNA to check it against. TRBV23-1 is assigned to the ORF class and has an uncertain function. The CDR3 covers 16 residues. The CDR3 sequence: CASSPRGESPSYEQYF.

The rearrangement joins TRBV7-2 to TRBJ1-1. Looked up from germline, CDR1 is SGHTA and CDR2 is FQGNSA. The CDR3 is made up of 15 amino acids. The CDR3 sequence is CASSLETVMNTEAFF.

The CDR3 is CSANSLSDRSNQPQHF. The chain is built from TRBV20-1 and TRBJ1-5; the D gene TCRdb calls, TRBD1, cannot be checked with no DNA. From germline, CDR1 is DFQATT and CDR2 SNEGSKA (reference sequence). The CDR3 contains 16 residues.

CDR3 protein: CSARDRSGTDTQYF. The V call is TRBV20-1, the J call TRBJ2-3. Germline CDR1 and CDR2: DFQATT and SNEGSKA (reference sequence). The CDR3 runs to 14 residues.

This chain's CDR3 is CSASSWADYGYTF. This sequence joins TRBV20-1 and TRBJ1-2. The CDR3 spans 13 residues. CDR1 is DFQATT, CDR2 SNEGSKA, per germline (reference sequence).

This chain links TRBV9 with TRBJ2-3; absent DNA, TCRdb's TRBD1 call cannot be checked. The CDR3 consists of 13 residues. Germline loops: CDR1 SGDLS, CDR2 YYNGEE. CDR3 protein: CASSVSPPDTQYF.

The V and J genes are TRBV5-1 and TRBJ1-1; TCRdb's D call, TRBD1, is unchecked because there is no DNA. The CDR3 is made up of 13 amino acids. In germline, CDR1 is SGHRS, CDR2 YFSETQ. CDR3 amino acids: CASRGQGATEAFF.

The chain employs TRBV19 and TRBJ2-1; TCRdb gives TRBD2 as the D gene, but with no DNA this cannot be confirmed. The germline gives CDR1 LNHDA, CDR2 SQIVND (reference sequence). The CDR3 runs to 15 residues. This chain's CDR3 is CASSRRTPFYNEQFF.

The V call is TRBV20-1, the J call TRBJ2-7; TCRdb picks TRBD2, but there is no DNA to check that call. Germline V CDR1 and CDR2: DFQATT, SNEGSKA (reference sequence). The CDR3 runs to 14 residues. The CDR3: CSARVSGRTEGQYF.

The V and J genes are TRBV3-1 and TRBJ2-5; TCRdb outputs TRBD1, but without DNA this stays unchecked. In germline, CDR1 is LGHDT, CDR2 YNNKEL (reference sequence). The CDR3 is 15 residues long. The CDR3 loop is CASSQDRGRGETQYF.

The chain uses TRBV20-1 and TRBJ2-5; there is no DNA to check the TCRdb D call of TRBD1. CDR3 length equals 12 residues. Germline assignment: CDR1 DFQATT and CDR2 SNEGSKA (reference sequence). The CDR3 spells CSAQGQRETQYF.